The 14 T cell receptor beta chains below all came from one sample that was sequenced in a study of radiotherapy plus CTLA-4 blockade in lung cancer. Clones were sequenced by immunoSEQ multiplex PCR, and TCRdb holds only the in-frame ones, with some missing. The sample shows approximately 28,000 clones, about 79% of them seen only once. This specimen consisted of peripheral blood, obtained from a patient treated with radiotherapy plus ipilimumab. All receptors derive from a human donor with non-small cell lung cancer that progressed on radiotherapy plus ipilimumab.

The chain carries TRBV5-1 and TRBJ2-1, with TRBD2 matching 15 bases. The CDR3 loop spans 16 amino acids. V lost 4 bases and J lost 8; bases outside the gene matches: 7. Looked up from germline, CDR1 is SGHRS and CDR2 is YFSETQ. The CDR3 bases are TGCGCCAGCAGCCCGGGACTAGCGGGAGGTCTGGATGAGCAGTTCTTC. This gives the protein CASSPGLAGGLDEQFF.

There are a few counts of this clone. This chain joins TRBV4-1 and TRBJ1-2; D unresolved. CDR3 length equals 13 residues. The V and J ends lost 4 bases and 7 bases respectively, with 13 bases between them. Germline V gene lookup returns CDR1 MGHRA and CDR2 YSYEKL. The DNA of the CDR3 is TGCGCCAGCAGCCCCCCGGGAAAGGTTGGCTACACCTTC. This gives the protein CASSPPGKVGYTF.

The chain joins TRBV4-2 to TRBJ2-7; TRBD2 aligns across 7 bases. The CDR3 has 15 residues. Germline loops: CDR1 LGHNA, CDR2 YNFKEQ. Trimming took 4 bases from V and 1 from J; bases not matched to a gene: 7. The CDR3 DNA reads TGTGCCAGCAGCCTCCAGCGGGGTGTTTCCTACGAGCAGTACTTC. Translating gives CASSLQRGVSYEQYF.

This chain links TRBV2 with TRBJ2-7; tentative D call: TRBD2 (6 bases). Trimming took off 8 bases at V and 2 bases at J, with 13 bases between the two ends. This CDR3 comprises 13 residues. Germline V CDR1 and CDR2: SNHLY, FYNNEI. CDR3 DNA: TGTGCCAGCGGTTACCGGGGGACCTACGAGCAGTACTTC. As protein: CASGYRGTYEQYF.

This clone was seen only once. The chain combines TRBV1 with TRBJ2-3; the DNA was not used to check the table's D call, TRBD2. TRBV1 is recorded as a pseudogene. This CDR3 is built from 19 residues. Written as DNA, the CDR3 is TGCACCAGCAGCCCCCCCCCACGGGGTCACCCGTCTCGCACAGATACGCAGTATTTT. Amino acid sequence: CTSSPPPRGHPSRTDTQYF.

This rearrangement joins TRBV5-5 to TRBJ1-1; D remains ambiguous. Germline values: CDR1 SGHKS, CDR2 YYEKEE (reference sequence). V lost 2 bases, J lost 4 bases, and 12 bases lay in between. This CDR3 comprises 14 residues. The CDR3 coding sequence is TGTGCCAGCAGCTTCGCCACGGCCGGCACTGAAGCTTTCTTT. Translated, it gives CASSFATAGTEAFF. Combining the CDR3 with reference TRBV5-5 and TRBJ1-1 gives the whole variable domain DAGVTQSPTHLIKTRGQQVTLRCSPISGHKSVSWYQQVLGQGPQFIFQYYEKEERGRGNFPDRFSARQFPNYSSELNVNALLLGDSALYLCASSFATAGTEAFFGQGTRLTVV.

The rearrangement joins TRBV5-1 to TRBJ1-2; no firm D call. The CDR3 is 17 residues long. V lost 1 base and J lost 4, with 20 bases in between. Germline assignment: CDR1 SGHRS and CDR2 YFSETQ. The CDR3 reads CASSLSGFPTSGYGYTF. CDR3 DNA sequence: TGCGCCAGCAGCTTGTCGGGATTCCCCACAAGCGGCTATGGCTACACCTTC. The full variable domain, rest sourced from reference TRBV5-1 and TRBJ1-2, is KAGVTQTPRYLIKTRGQQVTLSCSPISGHRSVSWYQQTPGQGLQFLFEYFSETQRNKGNFPGRFSGRQFSNSRSEMNVSTLELGDSALYLCASSLSGFPTSGYGYTFGSGTRLTVV.

The chain couples TRBV7-3 to TRBJ1-1; D call uncertain. Trimming pared 5 bases from V and 6 bases from J, leaving 22 bases between. Per the germline V gene, CDR1 is SGHTA and CDR2 is FQGTGA. The CDR3 consists of 16 residues. The chain's CDR3 is CASSLREGYGSAEAFF. In DNA form, the CDR3 reads TGTGCCAGCAGCCTAAGGGAAGGGTATGGAAGCGCTGAAGCTTTCTTT.

This chain connects TRBV14 to TRBJ2-1; 7 bases line up with TRBD2. There are 11 residues in the CDR3. The germline V gene encodes CDR1 SGHDN and CDR2 FVKESK. V dropped 4 bases and J dropped 13; count of bases not matched to a gene: 4. CDR3 protein: CASSPGLVQFF. DNA of the CDR3: TGTGCCAGCAGCCCCGGACTAGTCCAGTTCTTC.

The gene calls are TRBV28 and TRBJ2-7; unclear D gene. V was clipped by 3 bases and J by 4 bases, with 7 bases between them. Germline loops: CDR1 MDHEN, CDR2 SYDVKM. CDR3 length: 12 residues. CDR3 residues: CASSFLEYEQYF. CDR3 nucleotides: TGTGCCAGCAGTTTTTTGGAGTACGAGCAGTACTTC.

The chain has TRBV2 and TRBJ2-3; tentatively, D is TRBD2 (6 bases). The germline CDR1 and CDR2 sequences are SNHLY and FYNNEI. The CDR3 runs 13 residues. V lost 3 bases and J lost 9, with 13 bases in between. CDR3 in amino acids: CASSDGGLGTQYF. CDR3 bases: TGTGCCAGCAGTGACGGGGGATTAGGCACGCAGTATTTT. Using reference TRBV2 and TRBJ2-3 for the parts outside the CDR3, the full variable domain is EPEVTQTPSHQVTQMGQEVILRCVPISNHLYFYWYRQILGQKVEFLVSFYNNEISEKSEIFDDQFSVERPDGSNFTLKIRSTKLEDSAMYFCASSDGGLGTQYFGPGTRLTVL.

In the case of this clone: At one of its ends the junction is not consistent with the germline gene, which may arise from a read error. This chain joins TRBV7-7 and TRBJ2-1, with 10 positions matching TRBD2. Germline V gene sequence: CDR1 SSHAT, CDR2 FNYEAQ (reference sequence). The CDR3 covers 15 residues. The CDR3 here is CASSQTSGAYNEQFF. Here the CDR3 DNA reads TGTGCTAGCAGCCAAACTAGCGGGGCATACAATGAGCAGTTCTTC.

The rearrangement joins TRBV14 to TRBJ1-2; 8 nucleotides agree with TRBD1. The CDR3 contains 13 residues. Trimming at V came to 3 bases and at J to 5 bases, leaving 2 bases not matched to a gene. Germline lookup yields CDR1 SGHDN and CDR2 FVKESK. In DNA form, the CDR3 reads TGTGCCAGCAGCCAGCGGACAGGGTATGGCTACACCTTC. Translated: CASSQRTGYGYTF.

The V call is TRBV18, the J call TRBJ2-1, with D possibly being TRBD2 (7 bases). This CDR3 region has 15 residues. From germline, CDR1 is KGHSH and CDR2 LQKENI. Trimming left V 6 bases short and J 4 bases short, with 16 bases between. Here the CDR3 DNA reads TGTGCCAGCTCGTCGAGGGGGGGCGAGTACAATGAGCAGTTCTTC. Protein: CASSSRGGEYNEQFF.